Presented here are 14 T cell receptor beta chains from one specimen sequenced in a study of cytomegalovirus exposure and HLA in healthy donors. The PCR made use of 60 Vbeta and 13 Jbeta primers. The protocol was immunoSEQ multiplex PCR, while the TCRdb copy is restricted to in-frame clones and leaves out a portion. The sample has some 150,000 clones; 50% to 75% are singletons. Sequencing was performed on PBMCs. The receptors were gathered from a woman in her thirties in good health and CMV-seropositive.

The V and J genes are TRBV18 and TRBJ2-1; tentative D call: TRBD2 (6 bases). V lost 6 bases and J 4 bases, leaving 16 bases between the germline ends. The V gene's germline CDR1 is KGHSH and CDR2 LQKENI. The CDR3 has 15 residues. The CDR3 is CASSEGTAGYNEQFF. The DNA for the CDR3 is TGTGCCAGCTCGGAGGGGACGGCGGGGTACAATGAGCAGTTCTTC.

This CDR3 reads CASSLGQGAYNEQFF. For the CDR3, the DNA is TGCGCCAGCAGTCTGGGACAGGGGGCATACAATGAGCAGTTCTTC. The chain employs TRBV5-1 and TRBJ2-1; 12 bases align to TRBD1. V shed 5 bases, J shed 4 bases, and the junction held 4 bases outside the gene matches. CDR1 and CDR2 (germline): SGHRS, YFSETQ. CDR3 length: 15 residues. The full variable domain, completed using reference TRBV5-1 and TRBJ2-1, is KAGVTQTPRYLIKTRGQQVTLSCSPISGHRSVSWYQQTPGQGLQFLFEYFSETQRNKGNFPGRFSGRQFSNSRSEMNVSTLELGDSALYLCASSLGQGAYNEQFFGPGTRLTVL.

This clone was seen once. The V gene is TRBV27, the J gene TRBJ2-1; 10 bases agree with TRBD2. Germline V gene sequence: CDR1 MNHEY, CDR2 SMNVEV (reference sequence). V lost 1 base, J lost 8 bases, and 14 bases stayed unmatched. CDR3 length: 18 amino acids. CDR3 sequence: CASSLFSPLAGARDEQFF. For the CDR3, the DNA is TGTGCCAGCAGTTTATTTTCCCCCCTAGCGGGGGCAAGGGATGAGCAGTTCTTC.

This clone appeared a few times. The chain carries TRBV27 and TRBJ2-7; TRBD2 matches 10 bases. The CDR3 consists of 15 residues. V gave up 4 bases and J gave up 4 bases; unmatched junction bases: 7. Germline loops: CDR1 MNHEY, CDR2 SMNVEV (reference sequence). CDR3: CASSSGPSGSYEQYF. The CDR3 bases are TGTGCCAGCAGTTCCGGTCCTAGCGGGAGTTACGAGCAGTACTTC.

The chain combines TRBV9 with TRBJ1-2; 9 bases fit TRBD1. CDR3 length: 19 amino acids. Germline CDR1 SGDLS, CDR2 YYNGEE. Trimming at V came to 4 bases and at J to 3 bases, leaving 19 bases not matched to a gene. The CDR3 DNA reads as TGTGCCAGCAGCCCCTTCTTCTCGGGACAGGGAATTACTTACTATGGCTACACCTTC. This sequence encodes CASSPFFSGQGITYYGYTF.

This clone was observed a handful of times. The chain employs TRBV11-2 and TRBJ1-4; a weak D match, TRBD1 (6 bases). From germline, CDR1 is SGHAT and CDR2 FQNNGV. V dropped 3 bases and J dropped 8 bases, with 13 bases sitting between them. The CDR3 consists of 14 residues. The CDR3 DNA reads TGTGCCAGCAGCTTTAAGACAGGCTCGGAAAAACTGTTTTTT. Translating it yields CASSFKTGSEKLFF.

This chain joins TRBV7-6 and TRBJ2-7, with D maybe TRBD1 (5 bases). The CDR3 has 16 residues. Between the trimmed V and J ends, which lost 1 base and 0 bases, there was a span of 13 bases. Germline CDR1 SGHVS, CDR2 FNYEAQ. DNA for the CDR3: TGTGCCAGCAGCTTAGTTTCAGGGTGGGGCTCCTACGAGCAGTACTTC. It is translated as CASSLVSGWGSYEQYF. The whole variable domain, remainder taken from reference TRBV7-6 and TRBJ2-7, is GAGVSQSPRYKVTKRGQDVALRCDPISGHVSLYWYRQALGQGPEFLTYFNYEAQQDKSGLPNDRFSAERPEGSISTLTIQRTEQRDSAMYRCASSLVSGWGSYEQYFGPGTRLTVT.

Concerning this clone: Other nucleotide sequences from this sample produce the same CDR3. The chain is built from TRBV19 and TRBJ1-5; no reliable D call. The CDR3 runs to 12 residues. V was clipped by 6 bases and J by 2 bases, with 5 bases between them. The germline CDR1 and CDR2 sequences are LNHDA and SQIVND (reference sequence). CDR3 loop: CASRSGNQPQHF. The CDR3 DNA follows: TGTGCCAGTAGGAGTGGCAATCAGCCCCAGCATTTT.

The V call is TRBV29-1, the J call TRBJ1-2; D unresolved. Trimming left V 7 bases short and J 2 bases short, with 8 bases between. This CDR3 has 11 residues. CDR1 and CDR2 (germline): SQVTM, ANQGSEA. CDR3 sequence reads: CSATENYGYTF. As DNA, the CDR3 is TGCAGCGCCACAGAGAACTATGGCTACACCTTC.

The gene calls are TRBV4-1 and TRBJ1-4, with 7 bases lining up with TRBD1. The V and J ends lost 4 bases and 5 bases, in that order; junction bases with no gene match: 7. The germline CDR1 and CDR2 sequences are MGHRA and YSYEKL. This CDR3 spans 15 amino acids. The CDR3 loop reads CASSLTGTENEKLFF. DNA for the CDR3: TGCGCCAGCAGCCTTACCGGGACAGAAAATGAAAAACTGTTTTTT.

This sequence joins TRBV27 and TRBJ2-7; no reliable D call. This CDR3 has 15 residues. V lost 1 base and J 2 bases, leaving 12 bases between the germline ends. The V gene's germline CDR1 is MNHEY and CDR2 SMNVEV (reference sequence). The CDR3, as DNA: TGTGCCAGCAGTTTATTAGCTCTCGATCCCTACGAGCAGTACTTC. Its translation is CASSLLALDPYEQYF.

Here the CDR3 DNA reads TGTGCCAGCAGCTTACAGGGAGCCAATGAAAAACTGTTTTTT. Protein sequence: CASSLQGANEKLFF. The J gene is TRBJ1-4, the V gene TRBV5-4; maybe TRBD1 (6 bases). This CDR3 region has 14 residues. The V end was cut by 2 bases, the J end by 5 bases, with 10 bases between. Germline CDR1 reads SGHNT; CDR2 reads YYREEE (reference sequence).

The chain uses TRBV6-5 and TRBJ2-7; the D gene is possibly TRBD1 (5 bases). Looked up from germline, CDR1 is MNHEY and CDR2 is SVGAGI. V was pared by 5 bases and J by 3 bases, with 14 bases between. This CDR3 has 14 amino acids. The chain's CDR3 is CASSEFREVYEQYF. CDR3 bases: TGTGCCAGCAGTGAATTCAGGGAAGTCTACGAGCAGTACTTC.

The chain uses TRBV30 and TRBJ2-5, with a possible D match to TRBD1 (6 bases). There are 13 residues in the CDR3. V shed 5 bases and J shed 11 bases, with 21 bases lying between them. The germline V gene has CDR1 GTSNPN and CDR2 SVGIG (reference sequence). The CDR3 nucleotides read TGTGCCTGGGAAACAGGGAAGTTTGGTAAGCAGTACTTC. Translated: CAWETGKFGKQYF. Full variable domain (missing parts from reference TRBV30 and TRBJ2-5): SQTIHQWPATLVQPVGSPLSLECTVEGTSNPNLYWYRQAAGRGLQLLFYSVGIGQISSEVPQNLSASRPQDRQFILSSKKLLLSDSGFYLCAWETGKFGKQYFGPGTRLLVL.